A selection of T cell receptor beta chains follows, all from one sample in a study of siplizumab effects on memory and regulatory T cells. The table came from immunoSEQ multiplex PCR; TCRdb's copy has only in-frame clones and leaves some out. Among tens of thousands of clones listed, about 93% were seen once. The sequenced material came from non-Treg CD4+ T cells sorted from blood. The receptor source for this set is a human donor in good health. The CDR3 runs from the conserved cysteine through the conserved F or W. The order of the fields is clone size, J gene, V gene, D gene, CDR3 DNA, CDR3 protein. The D gene is left open where the match is weak. Size is omitted from some rows. Given values are once, few, many or a class for expanded clones.

>few|TRBJ1-1|TRBV29-1|.
TGCAGCGTGATTCCTGTTGGGAACACTGAAGCTTTCTTT
CSVIPVGNTEAFF
>.|TRBJ2-3|TRBV5-4|.
TGTGCCAGCAGCCCGGACGGCGGGAGCACAGATACGCAGTATTTT
CASSPDGGSTDTQYF
>.|TRBJ1-2|TRBV5-4|.
TGTGCCAGCAGCCCCGGAGGGGGGTATGGCTACACCTTC
CASSPGGGYGYTF
>.|TRBJ1-3|TRBV5-1|.
TGCGCCAGCAGCTTGGGAAGCCTCGGGGGAAACACCATATATTTT
CASSLGSLGGNTIYF
>.|TRBJ1-5|TRBV6-6|.
TGTGCCAGCAGCCCCTTAGGCAATCAGCCCCAGCATTTT
CASSPLGNQPQHF
>few|TRBJ2-3|TRBV13|TRBD1
TGTGCCAGCAGCTTAGAATCGGGACAGGGCGCAGATACGCAGTATTTT
CASSLESGQGADTQYF
>.|TRBJ2-5|TRBV19|.
TGTGCCAGTGGGCGTGACCAGGGAGAAACCCAGTACTTC
CASGRDQGETQYF
>once|TRBJ2-7|TRBV30|TRBD2
TGTGCCTGGAGTGCGGTAGCGGGAGGGGGCGAGCAGTACTTC
CAWSAVAGGGEQYF
>.|TRBJ2-3|TRBV2|.
TGTGCCAGCAGTGGCACCGGGACGACAGATACGCAGTATTTT
CASSGTGTTDTQYF
>.|TRBJ1-4|TRBV6-1|.
TGTGCCAGCAGTTCGGGACCACAATGGGGTGAAAAACTGTTTTTT
CASSSGPQWGEKLFF
>.|TRBJ1-2|TRBV2|.
TGTGCCAGCAGTGAAAATAGGGCCTATGGCTACACCTTC
CASSENRAYGYTF
>.|TRBJ2-2|TRBV6-5|TRBD2
TGTGCCAGCAGTTCCAGGGGGACTAGCGGGATCGGGGAGCTGTTTTTT
CASSSRGTSGIGELFF
>.|TRBJ1-3|TRBV6-4|.
TGTGCCAGCAGTGACTCCGACGGACGAAGGTTTGGAAACACCATATATTTT
CASSDSDGRRFGNTIYF